One TCR beta chain is described in this entry. What it binds is unknown. With random hexamers, 0.5 to 1 ug RNA was reverse transcribed. In TCRdb, the immunoSEQ multiplex PCR reads were re-called with MiXCR into one record per CDR3 protein. The table records about 190,000 distinct CDR3 sequences, about 91% of them present only once. The data were taken from a study of CD8 T cells in Susac syndrome. Study background: The Susac syndrome patients that were sequenced included over five with active disease and fewer than 10 in remission. Overall study findings and caveats: The TCR sequencing and HLA analysis in the study involved a relatively small number of individuals, as the study acknowledged.

The ends were cut back, 6 bases at V and 3 bases at J, with 9 bases in the middle. CDR1 MGHDK and CDR2 SYGVNS come from the germline V gene. The CDR3 consists of 13 residues. This chain uses TRBV25-1 with TRBJ2-1; a possible D gene is TRBD1 (5 bases). This TCR was sampled from a human donor with Susac syndrome. The sequencing input was CD4+ T cells from PBMCs. CDR3: CASRQAGYNEQFF. Here the CDR3 DNA reads TGTGCCAGCAGACAGGCCGGCTACAATGAGCAGTTCTTC.